What follows is one TCR beta chain and its context. This clone was seen just once. Its binding antigen is unknown. Base qualities are not provided; no much larger clone lies one nucleotide away. Each collaborating institution followed its own protocols to collect whole blood in K2EDTA tubes. For TCRbeta analysis, collaborator samples were shipped as frozen whole blood, as isolated PBMCs, or as DNA extracted from either sample type. TCRbeta CDR3 regions were amplified from genomic DNA by means of the immunoSEQ Assay, a bias-controlled multiplex PCR. The original pipeline was this. The number of nucleated cells in each sample was estimated from the amplification of reference gene primers within the assay. To quantify the absolute abundance of each unique TCRbeta CDR3 rearrangement, sequence reads were collapsed and filtered. Productive Simpson clonality was computed per sample as the square root of Simpson's diversity index over productive rearrangements. This immuneACCESS table, as held by TCRdb, lists in-frame sequences with V and J called but not all clones. Of the missing ones, under half trace to an unresolved V gene in checked studies; the others have no known cause. D and trimming were read from the DNA, whereas the V and J calls and clone size are those reported in that table. Counted in this sample were 97,000 or so clones; roughly 81% of them appeared once. The ten most abundant clones make up 9.9% of the sample.

These data originate in a study of blood T cell repertoires in COVID-19 (dated by TCRdb to 2018 to 2021). Background for the entire study: Collaborator samples came from the United States, Italy and Spain and covered acute and convalescent phases of COVID-19. Samples came from the ongoing ImmuneRACE study (first 160 participants) plus 1,254 subjects from 6 global collaborators. Deeply sampled blood TCRbeta repertoires from subjects exposed to, actively infected with, or recovered from COVID-19 were included in the dataset. A freely available public database, intended as a resource for researchers studying the immune response to SARS-CoV-2, is where the repertoires were released. The material from the prospective study consisted of cDNA or gDNA derived from T cells, B-cell-depleted T cells, or PBMCs. Where available, HLA class I and class II types were taken from metadata supplied by the sample provider and were not determined by assay-based typing. Nearly every sample came with metadata listing a de-identified subject ID, COVID-19 status, age in years and sex.

Paper-wide results and their limitations: Clinical and demographic metadata were provided uncurated, with the amount varying by source and participant.

Taken from cysteine to phenylalanine, the CDR3 has 18 residues. The DNA shown is the 54-base CDR3, in frame from base 1. CDR1 SGHTA and CDR2 FQGNSA were looked up in the germline V gene. Here V drops 5 bases and J drops 1 base, and the junction holds 7 bases not matched to any gene. The receptor was derived from a man aged 40-49 years with active or convalescent COVID-19. The chain links TRBV7-2 with TRBJ1-6, with 11 bases aligning to TRBD1. Sequencing input: peripheral blood. The sequenced DNA: TGTGCCAGCAGCCGTGTCGGACAGGGGGCATCCTATAATTCACCCCTCCACTTT. It specifies CASSRVGQGASYNSPLHF.